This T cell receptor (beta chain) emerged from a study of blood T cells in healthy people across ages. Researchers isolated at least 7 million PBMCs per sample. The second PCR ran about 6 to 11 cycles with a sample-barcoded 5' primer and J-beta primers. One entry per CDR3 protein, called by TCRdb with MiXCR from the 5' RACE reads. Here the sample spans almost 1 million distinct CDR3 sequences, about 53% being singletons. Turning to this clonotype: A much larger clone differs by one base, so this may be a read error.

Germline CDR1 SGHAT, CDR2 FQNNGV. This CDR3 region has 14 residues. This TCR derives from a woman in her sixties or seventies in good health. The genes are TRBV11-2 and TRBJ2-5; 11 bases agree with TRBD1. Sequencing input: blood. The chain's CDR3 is CVSNTGTGGETQYF. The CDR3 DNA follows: TGTGTCAGCAACACAGGGACAGGGGGAGAGACCCAGTACTTC.